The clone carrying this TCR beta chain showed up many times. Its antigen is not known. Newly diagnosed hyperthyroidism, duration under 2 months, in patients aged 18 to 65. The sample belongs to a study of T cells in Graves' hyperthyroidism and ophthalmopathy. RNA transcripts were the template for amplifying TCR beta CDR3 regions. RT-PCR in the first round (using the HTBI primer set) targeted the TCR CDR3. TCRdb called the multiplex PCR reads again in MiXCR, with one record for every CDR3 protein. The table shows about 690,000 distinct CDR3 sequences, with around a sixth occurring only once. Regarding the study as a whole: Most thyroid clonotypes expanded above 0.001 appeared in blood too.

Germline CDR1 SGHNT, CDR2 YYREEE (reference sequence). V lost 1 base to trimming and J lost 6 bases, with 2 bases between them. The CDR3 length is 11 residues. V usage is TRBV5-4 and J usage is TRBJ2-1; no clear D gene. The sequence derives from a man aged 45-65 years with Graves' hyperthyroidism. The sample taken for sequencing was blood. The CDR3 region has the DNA TGTGCCAGCAGCTTGCCCAATGAGCAGTTCTTC. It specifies CASSLPNEQFF.